Presented here are 12 T cell receptor beta chains from one specimen sequenced in a study of CD8 T cells in Susac syndrome. RNA totalling roughly 0.5 to 1 ug underwent reverse transcription with random hexamers. TCRdb re-called the immunoSEQ multiplex PCR reads through MiXCR, storing one row per CDR3 protein. The repertoire includes around 150,000 distinct CDR3 sequences, 85% to 95% of them detected once, and more than 0.14% sits in the top ten. Sequencing input: CD4+ T cells from PBMCs. All receptors come from a human donor with Susac syndrome.

The genes are TRBV24-1 and TRBJ2-7; D may be TRBD1 (6 bases). The V gene lost 3 bases and the J gene lost 5 bases, with 10 bases spanning the gap. This CDR3 spans 13 amino acids. The germline V gene has CDR1 KGHDR and CDR2 SFDVKD. The CDR3 DNA follows: TGTGCCACCAGTGATGCGCACAGGGACGAGCAGTACTTC. Amino acid sequence: CATSDAHRDEQYF.

The rearrangement joins TRBV29-1 to TRBJ2-7; no reliable D call. Looked up from germline, CDR1 is SQVTM and CDR2 is ANQGSEA. The V end lost 1 base, the J end lost 3 bases, and 13 bases lay between the germline ends. The CDR3 runs 14 residues. The CDR3 DNA reads as TGCAGCGTTGAAGTGGGGTTATCGAGCTACGAGCAGTACTTC. Translating it yields CSVEVGLSSYEQYF.

The chain couples TRBV18 to TRBJ1-1, with D uncertain. The CDR3 is 14 residues long. Germline values: CDR1 KGHSH, CDR2 LQKENI. Between the trimmed V and J ends, which lost 3 bases and 4 bases, there was a span of 12 bases. CDR3 DNA: TGTGCCAGCTCACCCAGTGGGGAGGGCACTGAAGCTTTCTTT. Its translation is CASSPSGEGTEAFF.

The chain couples TRBV5-1 to TRBJ2-1; no clear D gene. This CDR3 contains 12 residues. From germline, CDR1 is SGHRS and CDR2 YFSETQ. Trimming stripped 4 bases from V and 7 bases from J, with 9 bases between. DNA for the CDR3: TGCGCCAGCAGCGCGGTAGATAATGAGCAGTTCTTC. Protein product: CASSAVDNEQFF.

The chain recombines TRBV20-1 with TRBJ2-3; TRBD2 is a possible D gene (5 bases). V was cut by 6 bases and J by 1 base, with 17 bases left in between. This CDR3 has 15 amino acids. The germline V gene encodes CDR1 DFQATT and CDR2 SNEGSKA (reference sequence). The CDR3 loop reads CSANPFGRGTDTQYF. CDR3 coding DNA: TGCAGTGCGAACCCCTTTGGGCGGGGCACAGATACGCAGTATTTT.

This clonotype occurred once. The chain carries TRBV7-9 and TRBJ1-1; perhaps TRBD1 as D (6 bases). Trimming took 1 base from V and 0 from J, leaving 6 bases between them. This CDR3 spans 14 amino acids. CDR1 SEHNR and CDR2 FQNEAQ come from the germline V gene (reference sequence). CDR3 region: CASSLGDMNTEAFF. CDR3 bases: TGTGCCAGCAGCTTAGGGGACATGAACACTGAAGCTTTCTTT. Based on the CDR3 plus reference TRBV7-9 and TRBJ1-1, the full variable domain is DTGVSQNPRHKITKRGQNVTFRCDPISEHNRLYWYRQTLGQGPEFLTYFQNEAQLEKSRLLSDRFSAERPKGSFSTLEIQRTEQGDSAMYLCASSLGDMNTEAFFGQGTRLTVV.

This chain connects TRBV7-9 to TRBJ1-6; possible D gene TRBD1, 6 bases. Trimming shortened V by 1 base and J by 7 bases, and 11 bases separated the two germline ends. Germline CDR1 is SEHNR and CDR2 is FQNEAQ (reference sequence). The CDR3 spans 15 residues. DNA for the CDR3: TGTGCCAGCAGCTTAGGACAGGCATTCAATTCACCCCTCCACTTT. Its protein product is CASSLGQAFNSPLHF.

The chain combines TRBV23-1 with TRBJ2-5; D gene ambiguous. TRBV23-1 has ORF status, its function being uncertain. The CDR3 covers 12 residues. V shed 6 bases and J shed 4 bases, with 9 bases lying between them. CDR3 loop: CASSEPPETQYF. CDR3 coding DNA: TGCGCCAGCAGCGAGCCTCCAGAGACCCAGTACTTC.

The chain has TRBV20-1 and TRBJ1-1; perhaps TRBD1 as D (6 bases). Trimming took off 5 bases at V and 13 bases at J, with 20 bases between the two ends. From germline, CDR1 is DFQATT and CDR2 SNEGSKA (reference sequence). The CDR3 consists of 12 residues. The CDR3 region is CSAEEGQISGFF. CDR3 sequence (DNA): TGCAGTGCTGAGGAGGGACAAATCTCGGGTTTCTTT.

In DNA, the CDR3 is TGTGCCAGCACCCCCCCGACCCGCAGCGGCTACGAGCAGTACTTC. Translated: CASTPPTRSGYEQYF. The V and J genes are TRBV25-1 and TRBJ2-7; D is possibly TRBD2 (5 bases). The CDR3 spans 15 residues. The germline V and J ends were trimmed by 7 bases and 3 bases, with 19 bases remaining between them. CDR1 MGHDK and CDR2 SYGVNS come from the germline V gene.

The rearrangement joins TRBV3-1 to TRBJ2-1; TRBD2 matches 7 bases. The V gene's germline CDR1 is LGHDT and CDR2 YNNKEL (reference sequence). This CDR3 spans 15 amino acids. The V segment lost 3 bases and the J segment 3 bases; nucleotides outside the gene matches: 5. DNA for the CDR3: TGTGCCAGCAGCCAGGGAACTAGCGTCTACAATGAGCAGTTCTTC. It is translated as CASSQGTSVYNEQFF.

The chain uses TRBV24-1 and TRBJ2-5; D is perhaps TRBD1 or TRBD2 (5 bases each). CDR3 length: 15 amino acids. V lost 6 bases and J 5 bases, leaving 18 bases between the germline ends. From germline, CDR1 is KGHDR and CDR2 SFDVKD. Here the CDR3 DNA reads TGTGCCACCAGTCGGGGCCGATTAGAAGTGGAGACCCAGTACTTC. Translation gives CATSRGRLEVETQYF.